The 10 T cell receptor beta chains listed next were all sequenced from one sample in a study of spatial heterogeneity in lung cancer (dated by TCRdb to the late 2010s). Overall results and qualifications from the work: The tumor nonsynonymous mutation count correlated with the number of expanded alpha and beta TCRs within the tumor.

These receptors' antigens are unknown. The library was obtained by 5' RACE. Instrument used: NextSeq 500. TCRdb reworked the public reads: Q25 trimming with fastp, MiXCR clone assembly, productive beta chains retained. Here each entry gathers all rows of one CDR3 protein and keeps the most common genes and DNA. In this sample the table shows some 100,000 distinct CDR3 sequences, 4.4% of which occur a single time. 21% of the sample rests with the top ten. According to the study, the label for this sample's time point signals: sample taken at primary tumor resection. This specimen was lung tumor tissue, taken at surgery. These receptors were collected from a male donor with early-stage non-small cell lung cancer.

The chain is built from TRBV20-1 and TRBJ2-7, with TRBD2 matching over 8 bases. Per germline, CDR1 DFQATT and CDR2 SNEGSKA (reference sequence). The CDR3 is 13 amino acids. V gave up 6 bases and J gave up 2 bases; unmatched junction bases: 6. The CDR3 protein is CSALREVTYEQYF. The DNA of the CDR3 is TGCAGTGCGTTGCGGGAGGTGACCTACGAGCAGTACTTC.

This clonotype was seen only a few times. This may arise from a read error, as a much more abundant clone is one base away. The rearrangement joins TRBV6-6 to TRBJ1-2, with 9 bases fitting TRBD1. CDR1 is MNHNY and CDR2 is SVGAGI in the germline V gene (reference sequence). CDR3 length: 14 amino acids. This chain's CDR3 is CVSSYAGTGFGYTF. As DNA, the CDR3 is TGTGTCAGCAGTTACGCCGGGACAGGGTTCGGCTACACCTTC.

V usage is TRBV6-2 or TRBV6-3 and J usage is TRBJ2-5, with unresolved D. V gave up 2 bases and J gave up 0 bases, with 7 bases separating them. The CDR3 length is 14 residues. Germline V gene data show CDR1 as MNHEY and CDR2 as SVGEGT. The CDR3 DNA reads TGTGCCAGCAGTTACGACGCCGACCAAGAGACCCAGTACTTC. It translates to CASSYDADQETQYF.

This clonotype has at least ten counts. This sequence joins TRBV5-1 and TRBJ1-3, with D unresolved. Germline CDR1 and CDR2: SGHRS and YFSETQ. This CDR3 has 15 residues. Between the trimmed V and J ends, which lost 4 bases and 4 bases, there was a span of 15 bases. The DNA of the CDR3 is TGCGCCAGCAGCCAGAACACCGGAGGGGGAAACACCATATATTTT. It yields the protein CASSQNTGGGNTIYF.

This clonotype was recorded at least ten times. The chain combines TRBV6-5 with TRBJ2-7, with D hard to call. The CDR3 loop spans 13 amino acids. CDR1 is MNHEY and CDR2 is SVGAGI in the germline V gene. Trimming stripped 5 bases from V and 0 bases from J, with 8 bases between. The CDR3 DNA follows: TGTGCCAGCAGTCGCGGAGACTCCTACGAGCAGTACTTC. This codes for CASSRGDSYEQYF.

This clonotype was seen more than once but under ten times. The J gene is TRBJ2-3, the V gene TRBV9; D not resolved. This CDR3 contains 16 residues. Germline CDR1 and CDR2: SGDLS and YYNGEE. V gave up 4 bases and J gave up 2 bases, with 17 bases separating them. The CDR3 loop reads CASSPRTGDYTDTQYF. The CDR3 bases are TGTGCCAGCAGCCCACGGACCGGAGATTACACAGATACGCAGTATTTT.

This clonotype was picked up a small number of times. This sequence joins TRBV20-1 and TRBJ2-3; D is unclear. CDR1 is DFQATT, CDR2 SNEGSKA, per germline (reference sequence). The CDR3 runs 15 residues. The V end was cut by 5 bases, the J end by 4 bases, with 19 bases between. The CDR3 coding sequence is TGCAGTGCTTTAATGCCCCCCTACCCGGCAGATACGCAGTATTTT. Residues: CSALMPPYPADTQYF.

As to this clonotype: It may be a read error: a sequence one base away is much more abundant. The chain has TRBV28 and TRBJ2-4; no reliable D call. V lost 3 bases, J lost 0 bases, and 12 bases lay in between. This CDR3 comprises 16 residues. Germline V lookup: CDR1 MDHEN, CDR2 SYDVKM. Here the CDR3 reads CASSFDGKRAKNIQYF. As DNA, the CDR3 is TGTGCCAGCAGTTTTGATGGAAAACGAGCCAAAAACATTCAGTACTTC.

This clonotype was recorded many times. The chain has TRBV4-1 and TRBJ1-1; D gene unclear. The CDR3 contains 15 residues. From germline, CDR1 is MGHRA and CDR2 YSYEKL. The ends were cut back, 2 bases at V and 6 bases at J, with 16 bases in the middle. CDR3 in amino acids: CASSQLFRYRAEAFF. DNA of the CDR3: TGCGCCAGCAGCCAACTATTCCGGTATCGTGCTGAAGCTTTCTTT.

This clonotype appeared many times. CDR3 region: CASRRGGKHYEQYF. The CDR3 nucleotides are TGTGCCAGCCGCCGGGGAGGGAAACACTACGAGCAGTACTTC. The chain links TRBV5-6 to TRBJ2-7; 7 bases are a match to TRBD2. The CDR3 length is 14 residues. Germline trimming cut 7 bases from V and 3 bases from J; bases unmatched to any gene: 10. Germline CDR1 SGHDT, CDR2 YYEEEE.